Given below is one T cell receptor beta chain in context. No antigen is known for it. This specimen comes from a study of T cell responses to AZD1222 COVID-19 vaccine. General observations from the study: Per reports, nearly half of all spike-specific TCRs target regions that are unmutated in variants.

The length of the CDR3 is 14 residues. V was cut by 2 bases and J by 6 bases, with 12 bases left in between. CDR1 and CDR2 from the germline V gene are KGHDR and SFDVKD. Combined were second doses at about 4 or about 12 weeks. Libraries were prepared by immunoSEQ multiplex PCR; TCRdb keeps only in-frame clonotypes and omits some of them. The data hold about 170,000 clones, with around 90% observed a single time. The chain carries TRBV24-1 and TRBJ1-2, with D perhaps TRBD1 (5 bases). The receptor comes from an adult who received the AZD1222 COVID-19 vaccine. The source material was peripheral blood, sampled 28 days after the second AZD1222 dose. The CDR3 sequence is CATSDWQGSHGYTF. CDR3 coding DNA: TGTGCCACCAGTGATTGGCAGGGATCACATGGCTACACCTTC.